Listed here are 2 T cell receptor beta chains from one sample, sequenced in a study of T cells after yellow fever vaccination. TCRdb recomputed calls from the 5' RACE reads with MiXCR, one row per CDR3 protein. In the table there are 150,000 to 200,000 distinct CDR3 sequences, around 10% of which are singletons. Sequences were derived from CD8+ T cells sorted from PBMCs, sampled 15 days after the yellow fever booster vaccination. These receptors were obtained from a man younger than 35 who received the YFV17D yellow fever vaccine.

V and J are TRBV11-1 and TRBJ2-3, with D tentatively TRBD2 (5 bases). The ends were cut back, 4 bases at V and 1 base at J, with 18 bases in the middle. The CDR3 covers 17 residues. Germline V CDR1 and CDR2: SGHAT, FQDESV (reference sequence). CDR3 residues: CASSSRERSSRTDTQYF. In DNA, the CDR3 is TGTGCCAGCAGCTCCCGGGAACGATCATCCCGCACAGATACGCAGTATTTT.

This clonotype has a handful of counts. The V and J genes are TRBV12-3 or TRBV12-4 and TRBJ1-2, with 9 nucleotides matching TRBD1. This CDR3 region has 15 residues. Losses at the gene ends were 3 bases for V and 2 bases for J; bases not matched to a gene: 4. This chain's CDR3 is CASSLLGQGNYGYTF. For the CDR3, the DNA is TGTGCCAGCAGTTTGTTGGGACAGGGAAACTATGGCTACACCTTC.